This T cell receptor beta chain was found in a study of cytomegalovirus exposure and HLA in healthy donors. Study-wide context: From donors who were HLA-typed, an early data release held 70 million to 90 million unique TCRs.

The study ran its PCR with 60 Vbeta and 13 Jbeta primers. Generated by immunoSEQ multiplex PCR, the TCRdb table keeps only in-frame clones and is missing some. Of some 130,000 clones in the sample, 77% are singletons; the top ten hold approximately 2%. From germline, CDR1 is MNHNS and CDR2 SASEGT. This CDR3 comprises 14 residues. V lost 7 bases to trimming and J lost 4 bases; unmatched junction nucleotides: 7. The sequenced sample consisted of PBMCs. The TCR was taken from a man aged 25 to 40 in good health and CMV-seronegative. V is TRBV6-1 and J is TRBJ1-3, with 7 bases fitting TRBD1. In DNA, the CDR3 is TGTGCCAGCAAACCCGACAGGGTCGGAAACACCATATATTTT. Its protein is CASKPDRVGNTIYF.